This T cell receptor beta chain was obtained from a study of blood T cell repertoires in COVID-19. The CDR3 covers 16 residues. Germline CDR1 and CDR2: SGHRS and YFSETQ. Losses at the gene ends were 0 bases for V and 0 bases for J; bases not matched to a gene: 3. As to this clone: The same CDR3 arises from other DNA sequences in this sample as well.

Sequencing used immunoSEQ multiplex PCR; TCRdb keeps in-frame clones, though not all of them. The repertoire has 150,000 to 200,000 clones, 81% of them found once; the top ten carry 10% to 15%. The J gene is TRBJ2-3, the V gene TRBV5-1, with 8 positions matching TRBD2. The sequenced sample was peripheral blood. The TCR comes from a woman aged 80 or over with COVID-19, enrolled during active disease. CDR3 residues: CASSLGSGGSTDTQYF. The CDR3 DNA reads TGCGCCAGCAGCTTGGGAAGCGGGGGTAGCACAGATACGCAGTATTTT.